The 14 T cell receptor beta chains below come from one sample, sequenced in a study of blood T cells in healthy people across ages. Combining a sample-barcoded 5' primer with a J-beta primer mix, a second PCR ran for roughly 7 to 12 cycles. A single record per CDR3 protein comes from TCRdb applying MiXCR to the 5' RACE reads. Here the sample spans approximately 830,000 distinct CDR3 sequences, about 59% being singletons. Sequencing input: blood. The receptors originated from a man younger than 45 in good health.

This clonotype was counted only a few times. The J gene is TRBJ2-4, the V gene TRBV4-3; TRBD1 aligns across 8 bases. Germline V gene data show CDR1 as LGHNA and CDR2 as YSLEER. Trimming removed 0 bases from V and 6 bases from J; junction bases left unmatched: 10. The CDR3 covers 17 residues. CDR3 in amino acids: CASSQDLPGQAINIQYF. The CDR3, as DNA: TGCGCCAGCAGCCAAGATCTCCCGGGACAGGCAATAAACATTCAGTACTTC.

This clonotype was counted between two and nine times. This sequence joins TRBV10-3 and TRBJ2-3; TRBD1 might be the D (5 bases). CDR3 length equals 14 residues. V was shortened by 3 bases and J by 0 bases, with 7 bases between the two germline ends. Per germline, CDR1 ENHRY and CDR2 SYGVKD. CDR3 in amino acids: CAISDGASTDTQYF. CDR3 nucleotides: TGTGCCATCAGTGATGGGGCTAGCACAGATACGCAGTATTTT.

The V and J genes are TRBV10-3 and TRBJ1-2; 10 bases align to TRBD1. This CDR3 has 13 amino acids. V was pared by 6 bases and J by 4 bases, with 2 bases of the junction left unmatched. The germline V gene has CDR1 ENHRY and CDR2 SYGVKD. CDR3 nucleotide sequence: TGTGCCATCAGGGGACAGGGGACCTATGGCTACACCTTC. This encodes CAIRGQGTYGYTF.

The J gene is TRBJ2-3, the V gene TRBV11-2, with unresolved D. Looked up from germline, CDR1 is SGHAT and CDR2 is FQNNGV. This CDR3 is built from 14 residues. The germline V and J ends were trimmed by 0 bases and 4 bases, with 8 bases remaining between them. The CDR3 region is CASSLDYSADTQYF. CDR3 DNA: TGTGCCAGCAGCTTAGACTACTCCGCAGATACGCAGTATTTT.

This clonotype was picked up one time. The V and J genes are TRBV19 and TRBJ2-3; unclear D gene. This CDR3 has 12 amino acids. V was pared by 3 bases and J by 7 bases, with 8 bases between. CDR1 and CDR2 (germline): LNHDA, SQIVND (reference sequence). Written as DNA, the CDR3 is TGTGCCAGTAGTATTCCGGCAAATACGCAGTATTTT. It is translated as CASSIPANTQYF.

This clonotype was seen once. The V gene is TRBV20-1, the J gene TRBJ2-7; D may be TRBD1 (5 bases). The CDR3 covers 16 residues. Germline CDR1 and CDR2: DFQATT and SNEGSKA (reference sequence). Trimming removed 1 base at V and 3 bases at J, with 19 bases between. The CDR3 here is CSARAEPQTVNYEQYF. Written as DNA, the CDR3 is TGCAGTGCTAGAGCCGAACCACAGACAGTAAACTACGAGCAGTACTTC.

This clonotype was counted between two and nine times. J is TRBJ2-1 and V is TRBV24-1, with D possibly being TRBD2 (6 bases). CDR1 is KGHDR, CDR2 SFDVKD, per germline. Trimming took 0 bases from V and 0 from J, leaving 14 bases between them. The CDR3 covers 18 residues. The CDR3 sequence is CATSDLGVRGSSYNEQFF. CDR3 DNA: TGTGCCACCAGTGATTTGGGAGTCCGGGGGAGCTCCTACAATGAGCAGTTCTTC.

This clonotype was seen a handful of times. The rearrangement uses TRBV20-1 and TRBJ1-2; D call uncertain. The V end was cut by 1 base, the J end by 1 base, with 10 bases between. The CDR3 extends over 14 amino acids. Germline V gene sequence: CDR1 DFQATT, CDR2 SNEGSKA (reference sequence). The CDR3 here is CSARGAHNNYGYTF. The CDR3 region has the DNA TGCAGTGCTAGAGGGGCCCACAATAACTATGGCTACACCTTC.

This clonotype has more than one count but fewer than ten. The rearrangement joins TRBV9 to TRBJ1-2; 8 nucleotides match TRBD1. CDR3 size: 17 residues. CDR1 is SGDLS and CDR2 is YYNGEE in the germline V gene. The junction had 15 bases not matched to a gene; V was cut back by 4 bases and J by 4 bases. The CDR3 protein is CASSSSGGDRSGYGYTF. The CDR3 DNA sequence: TGTGCCAGCAGCTCTTCAGGGGGCGATAGGAGTGGCTATGGCTACACCTTC.

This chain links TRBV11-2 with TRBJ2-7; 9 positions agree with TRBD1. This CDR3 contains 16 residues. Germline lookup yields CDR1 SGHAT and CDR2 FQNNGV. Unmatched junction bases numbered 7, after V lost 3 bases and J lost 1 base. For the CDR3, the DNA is TGTGCCAGCAGCTTCGATACAGGGGGCAGGTCCTACGAGCAGTACTTC. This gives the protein CASSFDTGGRSYEQYF.

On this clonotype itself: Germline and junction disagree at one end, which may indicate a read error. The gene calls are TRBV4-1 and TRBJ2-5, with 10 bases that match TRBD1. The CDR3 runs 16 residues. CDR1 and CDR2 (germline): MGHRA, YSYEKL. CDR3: CAGSQRTGGFQETQYF. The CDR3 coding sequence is TGCGCCGGCAGCCAACGGACAGGGGGGTTCCAAGAGACCCAGTACTTC.

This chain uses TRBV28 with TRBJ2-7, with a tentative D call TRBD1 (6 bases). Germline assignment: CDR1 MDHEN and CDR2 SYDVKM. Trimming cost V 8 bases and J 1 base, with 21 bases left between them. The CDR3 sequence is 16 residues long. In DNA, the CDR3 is TGTGCCAGCCTATGGGACCGAGGACAGAGTTCCTACGAGCAGTACTTC. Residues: CASLWDRGQSSYEQYF.

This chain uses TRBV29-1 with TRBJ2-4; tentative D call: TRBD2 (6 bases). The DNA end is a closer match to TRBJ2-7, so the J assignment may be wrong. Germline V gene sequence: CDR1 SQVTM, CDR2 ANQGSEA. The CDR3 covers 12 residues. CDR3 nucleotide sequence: TGCAGCGTTGTGGAGGGCTCCTACGAGCAGTACTTC. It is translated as CSVVEGSYEQYF.

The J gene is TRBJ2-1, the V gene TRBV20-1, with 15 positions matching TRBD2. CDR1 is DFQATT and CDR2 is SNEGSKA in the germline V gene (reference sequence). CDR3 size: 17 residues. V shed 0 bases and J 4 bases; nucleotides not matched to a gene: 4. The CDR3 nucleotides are TGCAGTGCTAGAGATGGACTAGCGGGGGGGTGGTACAATGAGCAGTTCTTC. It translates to CSARDGLAGGWYNEQFF.